This entry lists 22 T cell receptor beta chains sequenced from one sample in a study of T-cell memory formation after mild COVID-19. TCRdb re-called the 5' RACE reads with MiXCR, one entry per CDR3 protein. The sample shows about 250,000 distinct CDR3 sequences, approximately 15% of them seen only once. Material: PBMCs or a T cell subset sorted from them (not recorded which). The receptors come from an adult woman who had mild COVID-19 (a few samples of this study predate the infection). Cell type and time point are not known.

The chain employs TRBV7-9 and TRBJ1-1; D uncertain. The germline V gene has CDR1 SEHNR and CDR2 FQNEAQ (reference sequence). The CDR3 contains 9 residues. Trimming removed 1 base at V and 11 bases at J, with 2 bases between. The CDR3 bases are TGTGCCAGCAGCTTAGAGGCTTTCTTT. Encoded protein: CASSLEAFF.

In this sample, this clonotype turned up a few times. This chain connects TRBV2 to TRBJ1-4; D gene unclear. The CDR3 runs to 14 residues. V was cut by 4 bases and J by 4 bases, with 10 bases left in between. Germline V lookup: CDR1 SNHLY, CDR2 FYNNEI. Here the CDR3 DNA reads TGTGCCAGCAGTGGCGGGTTGGATAATGAAAAACTGTTTTTT. Its translation: CASSGGLDNEKLFF.

The chain carries TRBV5-1 and TRBJ1-2; D is unclear. CDR1 is SGHRS, CDR2 YFSETQ, per germline. Trimming removed 4 bases at V and 5 bases at J, with 18 bases between. The CDR3 runs to 15 residues. The CDR3 nucleotides are TGCGCCAGCAGCCCAGCCCAGAATCAGGTTTATGGCTACACCTTC. Amino acid sequence: CASSPAQNQVYGYTF.

This clonotype appeared a few times. The chain links TRBV11-2 to TRBJ2-5; possibly TRBD1 or TRBD2 for D (5 bases each). The CDR3 runs 15 residues. The germline CDR1 and CDR2 sequences are SGHAT and FQNNGV. Trimming cost V 1 base and J 4 bases, with 13 bases left between them. CDR3 nucleotide sequence: TGTGCCAGCAGCTTAGTGAGGGGTATGCGAGAGACCCAGTACTTC. Protein: CASSLVRGMRETQYF.

The table lists this clonotype with many counts. This chain links TRBV7-9 with TRBJ1-2; 8 nucleotides match TRBD1. Trimming cost V 4 bases and J 3 bases; bases outside gene matches: 4. Germline CDR1 reads SEHNR; CDR2 reads FQNEAQ (reference sequence). The CDR3 runs to 14 residues. The CDR3 reads CASSSGQGDYGYTF. The CDR3 region has the DNA TGTGCCAGCAGCTCTGGACAGGGAGACTATGGCTACACCTTC.

This clonotype has at least ten counts. The CDR3 bases are TGTGCCAGCTCACGGGGACAGACGAACACTGAAGCTTTCTTT. This sequence encodes CASSRGQTNTEAFF. V gene TRBV18 combines with J gene TRBJ1-1, with TRBD1 matching over 7 bases. J was trimmed by 1 base and V by 4 bases; bases with no gene match: 3. CDR3 size: 14 residues. Germline values: CDR1 KGHSH, CDR2 LQKENI.

Here the CDR3 DNA reads TGTGCCAGCAGCCGGGACAGCGGCTACGAGCAGTACTTC. This sequence encodes CASSRDSGYEQYF. The chain joins TRBV2 to TRBJ2-7; 7 bases line up with TRBD1. This CDR3 spans 13 amino acids. With V trimmed by 6 bases and J by 3 bases, 5 bases remained unmatched. CDR1 SNHLY and CDR2 FYNNEI come from the germline V gene.

The V and J genes are TRBV5-1 and TRBJ2-6, with TRBD2 matching 7 bases. The trim removed 6 bases at V and 2 bases at J, leaving 5 bases unmatched. CDR1 is SGHRS, CDR2 YFSETQ, per germline. The CDR3 totals 15 residues. CDR3 in amino acids: CASISGGAGANVLTF. Here the CDR3 DNA reads TGCGCCAGCATCTCGGGAGGTGCTGGGGCCAACGTCCTGACTTTC.

The chain employs TRBV11-2 and TRBJ1-5, with D possibly being TRBD1 (5 bases). The CDR3 contains 16 residues. Germline CDR1 and CDR2: SGHAT and FQNNGV. Trimming removed 4 bases at V and 2 bases at J, with 15 bases between. In nucleotides, the CDR3 is TGTGCCAGCAGCTCTCATCGGGGACCTGGCAATCAGCCCCAGCATTTT. Translating it yields CASSSHRGPGNQPQHF.

In this sample, this clonotype is medium-sized. The chain is built from TRBV20-1 and TRBJ2-3; D may correspond to TRBD1 or TRBD2 (5 bases each). The CDR3 length is 15 residues. Germline V gene lookup returns CDR1 DFQATT and CDR2 SNEGSKA (reference sequence). The V end was cut by 0 bases, the J end by 6 bases, with 16 bases between. The CDR3 DNA is TGCAGTGCTAGAGACCTCGTGGGACCGGGGGATACGCAGTATTTT. Its translation: CSARDLVGPGDTQYF.

The chain employs TRBV12-3 or TRBV12-4 and TRBJ2-2; possible D gene TRBD2, 6 bases. The ends were cut back, 6 bases at V and 4 bases at J, with 18 bases in the middle. This CDR3 is built from 16 residues. As DNA, the CDR3 is TGTGCCAGCAGACAATGGGACTTGCAGACCACCGGGGAGCTGTTTTTT. It encodes CASRQWDLQTTGELFF.

The sample holds many counts of this clonotype. This sequence joins TRBV9 and TRBJ2-7; 12 bases are shared with TRBD1. CDR1 and CDR2 (germline): SGDLS, YYNGEE. The CDR3 sequence is 20 residues long. V was pared by 3 bases and J by 2 bases, with 18 bases of the junction left unmatched. CDR3 bases: TGTGCCAGCAGCGCTCGCCGGGACAGGGGGCACCTTACCCTTACCTACGAGCAGTACTTC. This translates into CASSARRDRGHLTLTYEQYF.

This clonotype was seen repeatedly, ten times or more. V gene TRBV12-3 or TRBV12-4 combines with J gene TRBJ2-3; D possibly corresponds to TRBD2 (6 bases). The CDR3 totals 15 residues. The V and J ends lost 2 bases and 4 bases respectively, with 13 bases between them. Here the CDR3 reads CASSLTSTGADTQYF. CDR3 coding DNA: TGTGCCAGCAGTTTAACTAGCACCGGCGCAGATACGCAGTATTTT.

The chain employs TRBV7-9 and TRBJ2-1; tentatively, D is TRBD2 (5 bases). The CDR3 has 15 residues. V lost 5 bases and J lost 1, with 12 bases in between. Germline CDR1 reads SEHNR; CDR2 reads FQNEAQ (reference sequence). The CDR3 DNA follows: TGTGCCAGCAGCCCTCGGAGGTCGTCCTACAATGAGCAGTTCTTC. Amino acid sequence: CASSPRRSSYNEQFF.

The rearrangement links TRBV24-1 to TRBJ1-1; the D is unclear. The CDR3 has 15 amino acids. The V and J ends lost 7 bases and 0 bases respectively, with 14 bases between them. Per the germline V gene, CDR1 is KGHDR and CDR2 is SFDVKD. CDR3 sequence (DNA): TGTGCCACCAGACGGGAGGGCAGCTTGAACACTGAAGCTTTCTTT. Protein sequence: CATRREGSLNTEAFF.

The chain uses TRBV30 and TRBJ2-2, with TRBD2 matching over 11 bases. V gave up 5 bases and J gave up 6 bases; unmatched junction bases: 2. This CDR3 is 13 amino acids long. Germline V gene lookup returns CDR1 GTSNPN and CDR2 SVGIG (reference sequence). CDR3: CAWRLAGPGELFF. The DNA for the CDR3 is TGTGCCTGGCGACTAGCGGGGCCCGGGGAGCTGTTTTTT.

This clonotype was counted only a few times. The genes are TRBV19 and TRBJ2-2; D ambiguous. The CDR3 consists of 14 residues. Per germline, CDR1 LNHDA and CDR2 SQIVND (reference sequence). Deletions cut 0 bases from V and 8 bases from J, with 10 bases between. Here the CDR3 reads CASSIDSVSGELFF. CDR3 DNA sequence: TGTGCCAGTAGTATAGATTCGGTCTCAGGGGAGCTGTTTTTT.

This clonotype was recorded a few times. J is TRBJ2-6 and V is TRBV5-6; no firm D call. Germline V CDR1 and CDR2: SGHDT, YYEEEE. Trimming stripped 5 bases from V and 4 bases from J, with 13 bases between. The CDR3 covers 15 residues. The CDR3 DNA follows: TGTGCCAGCAGTCCGGACGGTTCCGGGGCCAACGTCCTGACTTTC. It translates to CASSPDGSGANVLTF.

V gene TRBV11-2 combines with J gene TRBJ2-2, with a weak D call TRBD2 (5 bases). This CDR3 contains 16 residues. V was trimmed by 5 bases and J by 1 base, leaving 14 bases between them. Germline V gene lookup returns CDR1 SGHAT and CDR2 FQNNGV. The CDR3 DNA sequence: TGTGCCAGCAGCACCCGGGGTAGTAGGAACACCGGGGAGCTGTTTTTT. This encodes CASSTRGSRNTGELFF.

The sample holds a few counts of this clonotype. V is TRBV15 and J is TRBJ2-5; D remains ambiguous. Trimming removed 0 bases at V and 2 bases at J, with 4 bases between. This CDR3 spans 13 amino acids. Looked up from germline, CDR1 is LNHNV and CDR2 is YYDKDF (reference sequence). CDR3 coding DNA: TGTGCCACCAGCAGAGATCAACAAGAGACCCAGTACTTC. This gives the protein CATSRDQQETQYF.

This sequence joins TRBV12-2 and TRBJ2-7; the table's D call of TRBD1 was not tested on the DNA. TRBV12-2 corresponds to a pseudogene. This CDR3 has 16 residues. CDR3 sequence: CASRSPYGTGLYEQYF. CDR3 DNA: TGTGCAAGTCGCTCGCCATATGGGACAGGGCTCTACGAGCAGTACTTC.

The V and J genes are TRBV5-6 and TRBJ2-7; the D is unclear. Trimming took 0 bases from V and 2 from J, leaving 9 bases between them. CDR1 is SGHDT and CDR2 is YYEEEE in the germline V gene. The CDR3 runs 14 residues. The chain's CDR3 is CASSLGVTAYEQYF. CDR3 DNA sequence: TGTGCCAGCAGCTTGGGGGTCACGGCCTACGAGCAGTACTTC.